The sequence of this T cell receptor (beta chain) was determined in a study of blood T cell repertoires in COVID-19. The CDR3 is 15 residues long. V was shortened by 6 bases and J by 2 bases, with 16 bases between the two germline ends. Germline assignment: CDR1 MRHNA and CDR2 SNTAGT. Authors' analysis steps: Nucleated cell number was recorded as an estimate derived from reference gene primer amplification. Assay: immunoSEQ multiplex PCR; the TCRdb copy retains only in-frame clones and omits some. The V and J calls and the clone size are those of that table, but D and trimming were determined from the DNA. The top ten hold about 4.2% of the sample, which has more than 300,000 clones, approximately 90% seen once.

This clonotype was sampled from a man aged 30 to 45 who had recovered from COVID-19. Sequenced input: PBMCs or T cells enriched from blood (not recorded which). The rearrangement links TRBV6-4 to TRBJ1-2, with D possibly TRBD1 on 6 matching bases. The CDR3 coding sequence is TGTGCCAGCAGCCCCGGAGGCACAGGGAACTATGGCTACACCTTC. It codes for CASSPGGTGNYGYTF.